Below are 3 T cell receptor beta chains sequenced from a single sample in a study of shared clonotypes between healthy human individuals. Clones were read by immunoSEQ multiplex PCR, and TCRdb kept only the in-frame ones, dropping some. The sample carries millions of clones, over 90% recorded once. The sample taken for sequencing was naive CD4+ T cells from PBMCs. Subset indicated: CD45RA+ positively selected. The receptors come from a young man in good health. Some clones in this sample may be carry-over from other donors' samples.

This chain joins TRBV5-4 and TRBJ2-5; the D gene is possibly TRBD1 (6 bases). This CDR3 comprises 15 residues. CDR1 is SGHNT and CDR2 is YYREEE in the germline V gene (reference sequence). V lost 0 bases and J 5 bases, leaving 14 bases between the germline ends. CDR3 DNA: TGTGCCAGCAGCTTGGCAGGCAGGGGTAGGGAGACCCAGTACTTC. Translation gives CASSLAGRGRETQYF.

This clone appeared once. V and J are TRBV18 and TRBJ2-5, with D perhaps being TRBD1 or TRBD2 (7 bases each). The ends were cut back, 6 bases at V and 2 bases at J, with 16 bases in the middle. Germline CDR1 is KGHSH and CDR2 is LQKENI. The CDR3 consists of 15 residues. The DNA of the CDR3 is TGTGCCAGCTCTGCGACAGGGAGGGGACAAGAGACCCAGTACTTC. Its protein is CASSATGRGQETQYF.

The chain combines TRBV6-5 with TRBJ2-2, with unresolved D. This CDR3 spans 13 amino acids. CDR1 MNHEY and CDR2 SVGAGI come from the germline V gene. V shed 2 bases and J shed 6 bases, with 7 bases lying between them. The CDR3 loop reads CASSYQRSGELFF. DNA for the CDR3: TGTGCCAGCAGTTACCAAAGGTCCGGGGAGCTGTTTTTT.